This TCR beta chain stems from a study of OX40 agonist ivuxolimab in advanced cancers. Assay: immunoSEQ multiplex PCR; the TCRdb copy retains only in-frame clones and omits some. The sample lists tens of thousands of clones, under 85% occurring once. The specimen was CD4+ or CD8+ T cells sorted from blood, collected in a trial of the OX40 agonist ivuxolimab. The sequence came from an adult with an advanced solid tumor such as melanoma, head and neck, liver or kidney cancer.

The DNA for the CDR3 is TGTGCCAGCAGTTTCACCGGGACAGGGGTCACCGGGGAGCTGTTTTTT. Amino acid sequence: CASSFTGTGVTGELFF. The V call is TRBV6-5, the J call TRBJ2-2, with TRBD1 matching 10 bases. This CDR3 has 16 amino acids. CDR1 is MNHEY and CDR2 is SVGAGI in the germline V gene. V shed 4 bases, J shed 4 bases, and the junction held 6 bases outside the gene matches.